This T cell receptor beta chain was observed in a study of early T cells in non-severe SARS-CoV-2 infection. The V gene end was trimmed by 0 bases and the J gene end by 2 bases; junction bases not matched to a gene: 11. CDR3 length equals 18 residues. CDR1 and CDR2 (germline): LGHNA, YSLEER. Researchers attached unique molecular identifiers to individual cDNA molecules. MiXCR, applied by TCRdb to the 5' RACE reads, yields one record per CDR3 protein. The table records about 50,000 distinct CDR3 sequences, more than 10% of them present only once. The chain links TRBV4-3 to TRBJ2-3, with 7 positions matching TRBD1. The specimen was whole blood, collected at baseline. The sequence was collected from an adult who was a healthcare worker with PCR-confirmed SARS-CoV-2 infection or an uninfected control (not recorded which). CDR3 protein: CASSQDTGTGDFTDTQYF. The DNA for the CDR3 is TGCGCCAGCAGCCAAGATACAGGCACAGGGGATTTCACAGATACGCAGTATTTT.